The T cell receptor beta chain described here comes from a study of shared clonotypes between healthy human individuals. The repertoire was sequenced with immunoSEQ multiplex PCR; TCRdb's copy has only in-frame clones and lacks some. The sample yields over 2 million clones, 95% seen once. V lost 1 base to trimming and J lost 1 base; unmatched junction nucleotides: 8. The CDR3 is 17 residues long. In germline, CDR1 is SGHDT, CDR2 YYEEEE. The chain couples TRBV5-6 to TRBJ1-1; 9 bases are shared with TRBD1. The sequenced sample consisted of naive CD4+ T cells sorted from blood. Subset reported: CD45RA+ positively selected. This receptor was obtained from a man aged 18 to 35 in good health. Here the CDR3 DNA reads TGTGCCAGCAGCTTGTTCTGGACAGGGGTGGCGAACACTGAAGCTTTCTTT. Amino acids: CASSLFWTGVANTEAFF.